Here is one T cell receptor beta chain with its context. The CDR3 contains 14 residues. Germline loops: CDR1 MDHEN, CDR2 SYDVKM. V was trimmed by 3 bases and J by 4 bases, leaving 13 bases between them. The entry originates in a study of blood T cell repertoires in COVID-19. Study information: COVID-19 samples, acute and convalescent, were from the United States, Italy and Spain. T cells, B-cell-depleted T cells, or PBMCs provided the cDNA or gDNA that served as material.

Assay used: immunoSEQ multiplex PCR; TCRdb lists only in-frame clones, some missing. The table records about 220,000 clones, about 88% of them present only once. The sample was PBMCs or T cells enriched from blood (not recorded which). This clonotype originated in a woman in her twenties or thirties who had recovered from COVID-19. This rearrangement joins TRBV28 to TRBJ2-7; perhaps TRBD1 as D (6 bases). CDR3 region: CASSFRGGRYEQYF. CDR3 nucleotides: TGTGCCAGCAGTTTTCGAGGGGGTAGGTACGAGCAGTACTTC.